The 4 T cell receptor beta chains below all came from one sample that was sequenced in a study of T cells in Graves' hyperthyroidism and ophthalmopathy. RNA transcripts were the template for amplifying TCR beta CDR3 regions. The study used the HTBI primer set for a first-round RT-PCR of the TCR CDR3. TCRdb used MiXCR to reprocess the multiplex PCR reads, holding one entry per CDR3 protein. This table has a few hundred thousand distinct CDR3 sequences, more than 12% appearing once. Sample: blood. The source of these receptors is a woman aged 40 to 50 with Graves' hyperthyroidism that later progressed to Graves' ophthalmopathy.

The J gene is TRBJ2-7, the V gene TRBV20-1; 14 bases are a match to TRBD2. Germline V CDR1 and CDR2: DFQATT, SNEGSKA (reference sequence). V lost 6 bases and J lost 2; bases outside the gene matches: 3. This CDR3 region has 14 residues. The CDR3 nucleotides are TGCAGTGCCCCGGGACTAGCGGGAGCCTACGAGCAGTACTTC. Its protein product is CSAPGLAGAYEQYF.

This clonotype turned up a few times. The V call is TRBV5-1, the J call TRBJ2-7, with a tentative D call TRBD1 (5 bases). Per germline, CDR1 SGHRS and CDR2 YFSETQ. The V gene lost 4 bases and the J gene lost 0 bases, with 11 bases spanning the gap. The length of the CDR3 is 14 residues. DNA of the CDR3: TGCGCCAGCAGCCCTAGACAGTACTCCTACGAGCAGTACTTC. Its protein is CASSPRQYSYEQYF.

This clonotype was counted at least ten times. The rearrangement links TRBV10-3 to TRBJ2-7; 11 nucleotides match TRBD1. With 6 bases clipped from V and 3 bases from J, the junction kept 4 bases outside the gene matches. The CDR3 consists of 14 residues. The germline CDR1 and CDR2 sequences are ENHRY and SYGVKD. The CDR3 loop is CAIRPGQGVYEQYF. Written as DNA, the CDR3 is TGTGCCATCAGACCGGGACAGGGGGTCTACGAGCAGTACTTC.

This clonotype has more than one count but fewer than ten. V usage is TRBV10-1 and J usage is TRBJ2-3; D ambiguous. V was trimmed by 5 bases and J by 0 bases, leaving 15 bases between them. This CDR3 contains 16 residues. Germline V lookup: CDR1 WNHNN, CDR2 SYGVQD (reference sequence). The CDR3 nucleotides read TGCGCCAGCAGTTCCTATAGCCTGCTAAGCACAGATACGCAGTATTTT. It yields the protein CASSSYSLLSTDTQYF.